The clone carrying this T cell receptor (beta chain) was counted a single time. Its antigen is as yet unknown. The data stem from a study of T cell responses to AZD1222 COVID-19 vaccine. Overall study: The study pooled second doses at about 4 or about 12 weeks.

General study results and limits: The study found vaccine-associated CD4 TCRs spanning spike, dominant at 160-218 and 743-854. Baseline serostatus was positive in only a handful of AZD1222 recipients.

Per germline, CDR1 MNHEY and CDR2 SVGAGI. Trimming removed 0 bases at V and 10 bases at J, with 18 bases between. The CDR3 spans 15 residues. Data came from immunoSEQ multiplex PCR; TCRdb stores just in-frame clones and leaves some out. The table has about 150,000 clones, roughly 92% seen once; the top ten hold around 2.3%. The sample in question was peripheral blood, obtained on day 0 of AZD1222 vaccination. The TCR originated in an adult in good health. This chain joins TRBV6-5 and TRBJ1-1; D gene ambiguous. The CDR3 region is CASSYSPTRKGSAFF. The DNA of the CDR3 is TGTGCCAGCAGTTACTCGCCCACACGGAAGGGCTCAGCTTTCTTT.